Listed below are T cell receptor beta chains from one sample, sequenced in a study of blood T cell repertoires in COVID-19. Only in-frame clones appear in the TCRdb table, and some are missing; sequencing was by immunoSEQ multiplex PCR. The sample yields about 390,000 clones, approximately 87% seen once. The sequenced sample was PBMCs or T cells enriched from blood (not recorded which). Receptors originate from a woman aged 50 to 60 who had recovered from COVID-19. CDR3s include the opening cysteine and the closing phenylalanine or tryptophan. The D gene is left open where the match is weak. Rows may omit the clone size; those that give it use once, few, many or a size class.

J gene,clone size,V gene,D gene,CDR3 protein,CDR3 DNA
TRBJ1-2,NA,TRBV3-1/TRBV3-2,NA,CASSKRLSRVDGYTF,TGTGCCAGCAGCAAGAGACTGTCAAGAGTCGATGGCTACACCTTC
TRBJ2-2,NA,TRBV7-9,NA,CASSAFGSTRDGELFF,TGTGCCAGCAGTGCCTTCGGGTCGACCAGGGACGGGGAGCTGTTTTTT
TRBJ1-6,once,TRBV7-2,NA,CASSLTDSPLHF,TGTGCCAGCAGCTTGACAGACTCACCCCTCCACTTT
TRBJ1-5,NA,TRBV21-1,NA,CASSKGQDLPQHF,TGTGCCAGCAGCAAAGGGCAGGATTTACCCCAGCATTTT
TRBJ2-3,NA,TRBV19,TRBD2,CASRAGGPYLSTDTQYF,TGTGCCAGTAGGGCGGGGGGGCCGTATTTGAGCACAGATACGCAGTATTTT
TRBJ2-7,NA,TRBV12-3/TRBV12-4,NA,CASRQTNSYEQYF,TGTGCCAGCAGGCAGACAAACTCCTACGAGCAGTACTTC
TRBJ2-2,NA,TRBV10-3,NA,CAIRTSSGLGTGELFF,TGTGCCATCAGAACGAGTTCAGGGCTCGGCACCGGGGAGCTGTTTTTT
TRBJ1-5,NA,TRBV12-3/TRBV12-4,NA,CASSPRAGEPQHF,TGTGCCAGCAGTCCCAGGGCGGGGGAGCCCCAGCATTTT
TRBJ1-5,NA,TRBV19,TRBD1,CASATDRVDQPQHF,TGTGCCAGCGCGACGGACAGGGTGGATCAGCCCCAGCATTTT
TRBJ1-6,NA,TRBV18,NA,CASSPGTSNSPLHF,TGTGCCAGCTCACCCGGGACAAGCAATTCACCCCTCCACTTT
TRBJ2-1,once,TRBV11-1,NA,CASSLARTYNEQFF,TGTGCCAGCAGCTTAGCGCGGACCTACAATGAGCAGTTCTTC
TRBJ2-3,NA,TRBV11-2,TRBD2,CASSPTSGGLADTQYF,TGTGCCAGCAGCCCGACTAGCGGGGGGTTGGCAGATACGCAGTATTTT
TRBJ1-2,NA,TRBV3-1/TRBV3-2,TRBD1,CASSQLGTGGSYGYTF,TGTGCCAGCAGCCAACTTGGGACAGGGGGGTCCTATGGCTACACCTTC
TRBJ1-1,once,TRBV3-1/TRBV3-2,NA,CASRGLQGATEAFF,TGTGCCAGCAGAGGCCTCCAGGGTGCCACTGAAGCTTTCTTT
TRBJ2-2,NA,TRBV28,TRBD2,CASRNGVGGEGAGELFF,TGTGCCAGCAGAAACGGAGTGGGAGGGGAAGGGGCCGGGGAGCTGTTTTTT
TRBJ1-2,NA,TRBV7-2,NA,CASSSGHRYGYTF,TGTGCCAGCAGCTCTGGACATAGGTATGGCTACACCTTC
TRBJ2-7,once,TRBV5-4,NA,CASSLFGYEQYF,TGTGCCAGCAGCTTGTTCGGCTACGAGCAGTACTTC
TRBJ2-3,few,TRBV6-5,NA,CASMMKRSSTDTQYF,TGTGCCAGCATGATGAAGAGGTCGAGCACAGATACGCAGTATTTT
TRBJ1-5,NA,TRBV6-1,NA,CASSEDRVGGQPQHF,TGTGCCAGCAGTGAAGACAGGGTCGGGGGGCAGCCCCAGCATTTT
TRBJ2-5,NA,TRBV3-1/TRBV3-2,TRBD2,CASSRLASQETQYF,TGTGCCAGCAGCAGACTAGCCTCTCAAGAGACCCAGTACTTC
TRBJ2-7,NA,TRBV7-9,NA,CASSYTGSLYEQYF,TGTGCCAGCAGCTATACGGGGTCTTTATACGAGCAGTACTTC
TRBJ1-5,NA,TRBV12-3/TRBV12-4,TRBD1,CASRGQGDQPQHF,TGTGCCAGCAGAGGGCAGGGGGATCAGCCCCAGCATTTT
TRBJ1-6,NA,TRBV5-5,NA,CASYPRVVEVYNSPLHF,TGTGCCAGCTATCCACGAGTTGTCGAAGTCTATAATTCACCCCTCCACTTT
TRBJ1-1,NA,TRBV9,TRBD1,CASSGGQAKQMSTEAFF,TGTGCCAGCAGCGGCGGACAGGCCAAACAGATGAGCACTGAAGCTTTCTTT
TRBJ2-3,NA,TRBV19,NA,CASSPAGSTDTQYF,TGTGCCAGTAGCCCGGCGGGGAGCACAGATACGCAGTATTTT
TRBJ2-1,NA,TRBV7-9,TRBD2,CASSLAWREGANEQFF,TGTGCCAGCAGCTTAGCGTGGCGGGAGGGAGCTAATGAGCAGTTCTTC
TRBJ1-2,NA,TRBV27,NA,CASSSPLGRRAGAFYGYTF,TGTGCCAGCAGTAGTCCCTTGGGGAGGCGAGCTGGGGCCTTCTATGGCTACACCTTC
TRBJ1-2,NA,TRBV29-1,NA,CSAGTPNYGYTF,TGCAGCGCCGGGACACCAAACTATGGCTACACCTTC
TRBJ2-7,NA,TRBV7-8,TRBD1,CASSPQGFSYEQYF,TGTGCCAGCAGCCCACAGGGGTTTTCCTACGAGCAGTACTTC
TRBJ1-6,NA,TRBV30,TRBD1,CAWSVGTGRYNSPLHF,TGTGCCTGGAGTGTGGGGACAGGGAGATATAATTCACCCCTCCACTTT
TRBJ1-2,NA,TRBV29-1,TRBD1,CSVGQGAGYTF,TGCAGCGTTGGACAGGGCGCTGGCTACACCTTC
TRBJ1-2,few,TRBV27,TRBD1,CASSLGTGYGYTF,TGTGCCAGCAGTTTAGGGACAGGGTATGGCTACACCTTC
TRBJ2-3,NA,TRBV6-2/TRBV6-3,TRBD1,CASSYGPGQSTDTQYF,TGTGCCAGCAGTTACGGCCCGGGACAGTCCACAGATACGCAGTATTTT
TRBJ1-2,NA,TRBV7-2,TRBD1,CASSSTGAYGYTF,TGTGCCAGCAGCTCAACAGGGGCCTATGGCTACACCTTC
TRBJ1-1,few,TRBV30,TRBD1,CAWTQGDTEAFF,TGTGCCTGGACCCAGGGGGACACTGAAGCTTTCTTT